This is a list of T cell receptor beta chains from one sample in a study of blood T cell repertoires in COVID-19. Produced via immunoSEQ multiplex PCR; TCRdb's table is partial and in-frame only. Here the sample spans more than 150,000 clones, around 80% being singletons. The source material was peripheral blood. The receptors come from a woman at least 80 years old with active or convalescent COVID-19. Each CDR3 is given with its conserved first and last residue. The D gene is left open where the match is weak. Part of the rows lack a size; the others show once, few, many or a class for expanded clones.

NA | TRBJ1-6 | TRBV18 | TRBD1 | CASSDKTGGQSPLHF | TGTGCCAGCTCGGATAAAACAGGGGGACAGTCACCCCTCCACTTT
few | TRBJ1-6 | TRBV27 | NA | CASSSDSARNSPLHF | TGTGCCAGCAGTTCCGACAGCGCCCGGAATTCACCCCTCCACTTT
once | TRBJ2-3 | TRBV18 | TRBD2 | CASSPGTSGGARTDTQYF | TGTGCCAGCTCCCCCGGGACTAGCGGGGGGGCCCGGACAGATACGCAGTATTTT
NA | TRBJ2-1 | TRBV9 | NA | CASDGGEARNEQFF | TGTGCCAGCGATGGCGGGGAGGCGAGGAATGAGCAGTTCTTC
NA | TRBJ2-4 | TRBV19 | TRBD1 | CASSSQGVVKNIQYF | TGTGCCAGTAGTTCTCAGGGGGTGGTCAAAAACATTCAGTACTTC
NA | TRBJ2-1 | TRBV27 | NA | CASSWTAGGNEQFF | TGTGCCAGCAGTTGGACGGCTGGGGGGAATGAGCAGTTCTTC
NA | TRBJ2-3 | TRBV9 | TRBD2 | CASSVSAGGDTQYF | TGTGCCAGCAGCGTTTCAGCGGGGGGAGATACGCAGTATTTT
NA | TRBJ1-4 | TRBV6-5 | NA | CASSGRRGGEKLFF | TGTGCCAGCAGCGGACGGCGGGGGGGTGAAAAACTGTTTTTT
NA | TRBJ2-1 | TRBV28 | NA | CASSYNRRKYNEQFF | TGTGCCAGCAGTTACAACAGGAGAAAGTACAATGAGCAGTTCTTC
NA | TRBJ1-2 | TRBV9 | NA | CASSAAVGLYGYTF | TGTGCCAGCAGCGCTGCGGTAGGACTCTATGGCTACACCTTC
NA | TRBJ2-5 | TRBV5-1 | TRBD2 | CASSNWASGEQETQYF | TGCGCCAGCAGCAATTGGGCTAGCGGGGAGCAAGAGACCCAGTACTTC
NA | TRBJ1-2 | TRBV5-6 | TRBD1 | CASSLDDRGDSGYTF | TGTGCCAGCAGCTTGGACGACAGGGGGGACTCCGGCTACACCTTC
few | TRBJ2-2 | TRBV7-9 | NA | CASSLDLTGELFF | TGTGCCAGCAGCTTAGATCTCACCGGGGAGCTGTTTTTT
once | TRBJ2-3 | TRBV18 | NA | CASSPPGLDTQYF | TGTGCCAGCTCACCGCCGGGGTTAGATACGCAGTATTTT
NA | TRBJ1-2 | TRBV11-2 | NA | CASSLVTGENYGYTF | TGTGCCAGCAGCTTAGTTACGGGAGAGAACTATGGCTACACCTTC
NA | TRBJ2-7 | TRBV13 | TRBD1 | CASSWMRVGQGNSYEQYF | TGTGCCAGCAGCTGGATGAGGGTTGGACAGGGGAATTCCTACGAGCAGTACTTC
NA | TRBJ1-1 | TRBV6-5 | TRBD1 | CASRDRQGLTEAFF | TGTGCCAGCAGGGATCGACAGGGACTCACTGAAGCTTTCTTT
NA | TRBJ1-4 | TRBV5-6 | NA | CASRLAGATNEKLFF | TGTGCCAGCAGATTGGCAGGTGCAACTAATGAAAAACTGTTTTTT
NA | TRBJ2-7 | TRBV20-1 | TRBD1 | CSASKTGTASYEQYF | TGCAGTGCTAGTAAGACCGGGACAGCTTCCTACGAGCAGTACTTC
few | TRBJ2-7 | TRBV2 | TRBD2 | CASSEGGGTTYEQYF | TGTGCCAGCAGTGAGGGCGGGGGGACCACCTACGAGCAGTACTTC
NA | TRBJ1-1 | TRBV25-1 | TRBD1 | CASSLVGRGQGTEAFF | TGTGCCAGCAGTCTGGTTGGCAGGGGGCAAGGCACTGAAGCTTTCTTT
NA | TRBJ2-3 | TRBV5-1 | NA | CASRQQGFETDTQYF | TGCGCCAGCCGCCAACAGGGTTTCGAGACAGATACGCAGTATTTT
NA | TRBJ2-5 | TRBV6-2/TRBV6-3 | NA | CASSLRRAALGETQYF | TGTGCCAGCAGTTTGAGGAGGGCGGCACTGGGAGAGACCCAGTACTTC
NA | TRBJ2-3 | TRBV3-1/TRBV3-2 | NA | CASSQGLDTQYF | TGTGCCAGCAGCCAAGGTCTTGATACGCAGTATTTT
NA | TRBJ2-3 | TRBV4-3 | NA | CASSPQGQWDTQYF | TGCGCCAGCAGCCCCCAGGGCCAATGGGATACGCAGTATTTT
NA | TRBJ1-2 | TRBV29-1 | TRBD1 | CSVEKTGGEGYTF | TGCAGCGTTGAAAAAACAGGGGGGGAAGGCTACACCTTC
NA | TRBJ2-7 | TRBV19 | NA | CASSSISISYEQYF | TGTGCCAGTAGTTCTATTAGCATCAGCTACGAGCAGTACTTC
NA | TRBJ1-5 | TRBV29-1 | NA | CSVGERANQPQHF | TGCAGCGTTGGGGAGAGGGCAAATCAGCCCCAGCATTTT
few | TRBJ1-1 | TRBV28 | NA | CASLANTEAFF | TGTGCCAGCTTGGCGAACACTGAAGCTTTCTTT
NA | TRBJ2-7 | TRBV7-9 | NA | CASSRVGAVSYEQYF | TGTGCCAGCAGCCGAGTGGGGGCGGTTTCCTACGAGCAGTACTTC
NA | TRBJ2-3 | TRBV29-1 | NA | CSVEDLGRVGTDTQYF | TGCAGCGTTGAAGATTTAGGCAGGGTGGGCACAGATACGCAGTATTTT
NA | TRBJ2-7 | TRBV6-5 | NA | CASSYSRSSPREQYF | TGTGCCAGCAGTTACTCACGGAGCAGTCCCCGCGAGCAGTACTTC